The entry below gives a single T cell receptor beta chain sequence along with its context. V dropped 6 bases and J dropped 1 base, with 24 bases sitting between them. The CDR3 loop spans 18 amino acids. Per the germline V gene, CDR1 is GTSNPN and CDR2 is SVGIG (reference sequence). This record belongs to a study of tumour-infiltrating T cells in Burkitt lymphoma. Study context: Survival, overall and progression-free, tracked with productive clonality.

Here immunoSEQ multiplex PCR was the method, and the copy in TCRdb shows in-frame clones only, minus some. This table holds 13,000 to 15,000 clones, more than 60% found once. The chain uses TRBV30 and TRBJ2-2; no clear D gene. This clonotype was sampled from a human donor with diffuse large B-cell lymphoma. Sequencing input: tumor tissue. CDR3 residues: CACSTGYLSMKNTGELFF. In DNA, the CDR3 is TGTGCCTGTAGTACTGGTTATCTGTCTATGAAGAACACCGGGGAGCTGTTTTTT.